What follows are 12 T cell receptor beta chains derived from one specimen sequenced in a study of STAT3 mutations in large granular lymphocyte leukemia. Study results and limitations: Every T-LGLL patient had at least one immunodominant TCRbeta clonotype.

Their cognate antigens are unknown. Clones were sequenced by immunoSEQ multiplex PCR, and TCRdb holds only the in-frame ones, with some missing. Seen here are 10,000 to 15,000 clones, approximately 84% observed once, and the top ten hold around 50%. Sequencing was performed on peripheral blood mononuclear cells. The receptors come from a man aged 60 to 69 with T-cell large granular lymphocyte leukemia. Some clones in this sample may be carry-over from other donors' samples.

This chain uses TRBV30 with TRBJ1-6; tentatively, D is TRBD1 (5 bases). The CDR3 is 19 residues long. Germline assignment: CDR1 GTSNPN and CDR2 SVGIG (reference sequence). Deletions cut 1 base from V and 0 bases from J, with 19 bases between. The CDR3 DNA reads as TGTGCCTGGAGTGCCGGCCGGACACTTGCGAGCTCCTATAATTCACCCCTCCACTTT. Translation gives CAWSAGRTLASSYNSPLHF.

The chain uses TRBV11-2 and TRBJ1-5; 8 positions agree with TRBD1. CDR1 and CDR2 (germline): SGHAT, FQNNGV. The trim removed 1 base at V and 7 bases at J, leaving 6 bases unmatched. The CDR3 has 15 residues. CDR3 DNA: TGTGCCAGCAGCTTAGCATCAGGGGGCGGACAGCCCCAGCATTTT. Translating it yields CASSLASGGGQPQHF.

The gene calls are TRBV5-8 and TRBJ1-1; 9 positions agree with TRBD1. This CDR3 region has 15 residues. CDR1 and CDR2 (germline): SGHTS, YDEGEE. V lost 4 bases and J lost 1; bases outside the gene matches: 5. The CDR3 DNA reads TGTGCCAGCAGCCCCTGGGACAGGGCGAACACTGAAGCTTTCTTT. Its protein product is CASSPWDRANTEAFF.

CDR3 nucleotides: TGTGCCAGCAGCTTGTTTACTAGCACAGATACGCAGTATTTT. Translation gives CASSLFTSTDTQYF. The chain employs TRBV5-6 and TRBJ2-3, with D unclear. V was clipped by 1 base and J by 0 bases, with 6 bases between them. Germline V CDR1 and CDR2: SGHDT, YYEEEE. The CDR3 is 14 amino acids.

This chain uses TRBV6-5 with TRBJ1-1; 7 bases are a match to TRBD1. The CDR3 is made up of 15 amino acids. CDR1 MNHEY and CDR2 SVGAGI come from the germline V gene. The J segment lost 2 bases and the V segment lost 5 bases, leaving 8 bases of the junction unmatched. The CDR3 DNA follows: TGTGCCAGCAGTCGTCCCGGGACAGTCAACACTGAAGCTTTCTTT. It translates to CASSRPGTVNTEAFF.

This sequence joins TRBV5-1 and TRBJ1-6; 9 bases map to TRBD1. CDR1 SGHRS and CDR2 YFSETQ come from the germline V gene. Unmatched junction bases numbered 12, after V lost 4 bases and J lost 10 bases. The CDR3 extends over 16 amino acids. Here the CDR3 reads CASSPRGQGIGSPLHF. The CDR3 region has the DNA TGCGCCAGCAGCCCGCGGGGACAGGGTATAGGATCACCCCTCCACTTT.

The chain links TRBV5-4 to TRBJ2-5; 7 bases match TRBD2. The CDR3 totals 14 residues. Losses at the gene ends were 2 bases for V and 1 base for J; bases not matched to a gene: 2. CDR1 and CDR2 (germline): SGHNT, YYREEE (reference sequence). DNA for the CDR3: TGTGCCAGCAGCTTCGCTAGCGGCCAAGAGACCCAGTACTTC. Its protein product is CASSFASGQETQYF. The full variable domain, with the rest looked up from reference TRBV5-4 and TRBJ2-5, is ETGVTQSPTHLIKTRGQQVTLRCSSQSGHNTVSWYQQALGQGPQFIFQYYREEENGRGNFPPRFSGLQFPNYSSELNVNALELDDSALYLCASSFASGQETQYFGPGTRLLVL.

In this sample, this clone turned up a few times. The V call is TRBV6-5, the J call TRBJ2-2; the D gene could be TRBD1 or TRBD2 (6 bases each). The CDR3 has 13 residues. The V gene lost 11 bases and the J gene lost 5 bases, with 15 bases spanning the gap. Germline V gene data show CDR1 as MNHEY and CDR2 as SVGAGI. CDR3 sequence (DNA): TGTGCCGGGGGGCGCCCTTGGACCGGGGAGCTGTTTTTT. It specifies CAGGRPWTGELFF.

This CDR3 reads CASSVGGTDNQPQHF. The CDR3 DNA reads TGTGCCAGCAGCGTAGGAGGGACAGACAATCAGCCCCAGCATTTT. The chain links TRBV9 to TRBJ1-5; the match to TRBD1 covers 7 bases. The CDR3 spans 15 residues. Germline V gives CDR1 SGDLS, CDR2 YYNGEE. V shed 0 bases, J shed 3 bases, and the junction held 3 bases outside the gene matches.

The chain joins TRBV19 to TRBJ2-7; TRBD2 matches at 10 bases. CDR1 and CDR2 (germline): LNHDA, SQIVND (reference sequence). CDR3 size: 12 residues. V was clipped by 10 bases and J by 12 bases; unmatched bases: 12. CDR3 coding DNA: TGTGCCACCCACGCGGGGACTAGCGAACCGTACTTC. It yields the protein CATHAGTSEPYF.

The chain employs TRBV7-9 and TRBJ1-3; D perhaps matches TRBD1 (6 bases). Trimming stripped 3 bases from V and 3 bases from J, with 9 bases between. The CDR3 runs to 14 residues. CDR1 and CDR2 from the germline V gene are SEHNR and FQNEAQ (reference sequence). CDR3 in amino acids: CASSFEGDGNTIYF. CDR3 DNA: TGTGCCAGCAGCTTCGAGGGGGATGGAAACACCATATATTTT.

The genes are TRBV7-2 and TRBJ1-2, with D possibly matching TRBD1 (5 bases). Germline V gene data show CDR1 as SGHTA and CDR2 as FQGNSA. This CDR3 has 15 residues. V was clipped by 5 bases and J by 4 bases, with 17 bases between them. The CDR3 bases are TGTGCCAGCAGCCAACACATCCAGGGAGCCTATGGCTACACCTTC. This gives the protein CASSQHIQGAYGYTF.